This T cell receptor (beta chain) comes out of a study of cytomegalovirus exposure and HLA in healthy donors. Broader study findings: The dataset shows that most TCR sequences were rare, while some public TCRs occurred in many donors.

As regards this clone: Its antigen is not identified.

13 Jbeta primers and 60 Vbeta primers were used for the PCR. Some clones are missing from TCRdb's copy, which holds only in-frame ones; the method was immunoSEQ multiplex PCR. Its listing shows roughly 45,000 clones. The CDR3 is made up of 15 amino acids. Germline V gives CDR1 LNHDA, CDR2 SQIVND (reference sequence). The receptor was isolated from a woman younger than 45 in good health and CMV-seronegative. The chain uses TRBV19 and TRBJ2-5; a weak D match, TRBD2 (6 bases). The DNA end is more similar to TRBJ2-7, so the J call may be wrong. The sequencing input was PBMCs. This CDR3 is CASSIVTSGPREQYF. The CDR3 coding sequence is TGTGCCAGTAGTATAGTGACAAGCGGGCCGCGCGAGCAGTACTTC.